The clone carrying this TCR beta chain was observed many times. Antigen: not known. The data derive from a study of early T cells in non-severe SARS-CoV-2 infection. Study details: Alpha and beta chains were unpaired, from unsorted whole-blood bulk RNA. Study outcomes and limitations: VDJdb matching skewed toward anti-spike CD8 responses, missing private and CD4 specificities.

The CDR3 loop spans 16 amino acids. Germline V gives CDR1 DFQATT, CDR2 SNEGSKA (reference sequence). The ends lost 3 bases at V and 3 bases at J; junction bases unmatched: 7. Each cDNA molecule carried a unique molecular identifier. TCRdb recomputed calls from the 5' RACE reads with MiXCR, one row per CDR3 protein. The table shows approximately 41,000 distinct CDR3 sequences, with 4.6% occurring only once. This chain connects TRBV20-1 to TRBJ1-6; 8 nucleotides match TRBD1. The sequencing sample was made of whole blood. This TCR was recovered from an adult who was a healthcare worker with PCR-confirmed SARS-CoV-2 infection or an uninfected control (not recorded which). The CDR3 region is CSARYGGQDYNSPLHF. In DNA, the CDR3 is TGCAGTGCTAGGTATGGGGGACAGGACTATAATTCACCCCTCCACTTT.